The 29 T cell receptor beta chains below come from one sample, sequenced in a study of T cells after yellow fever vaccination. Via MiXCR, TCRdb re-called the 5' RACE reads, giving one row per CDR3 protein. The data show a few hundred thousand distinct CDR3 sequences, 8.7% seen once. Here the sequenced sample was PBMCs, taken on the day of the first yellow fever vaccination. The receptors come from a man younger than 35 who received the YFV17D yellow fever vaccine.

The rearrangement joins TRBV11-2 to TRBJ2-1; perhaps TRBD2 as D (7 bases). CDR1 and CDR2 from the germline V gene are SGHAT and FQNNGV. Trimming removed 2 bases from V and 5 bases from J, with 16 bases in between. This CDR3 spans 16 amino acids. CDR3 coding DNA: TGTGCCAGCAGCTTAAGCCCGGGGAGGGGGAACAATGAGCAGTTCTTC. It specifies CASSLSPGRGNNEQFF.

This clonotype was seen many times. This chain joins TRBV28 and TRBJ2-5, with D tentatively TRBD2 (5 bases). V shed 6 bases and J shed 5 bases, with 16 bases lying between them. Germline CDR1 reads MDHEN; CDR2 reads SYDVKM. The CDR3 spans 14 residues. As DNA, the CDR3 is TGTGCCAGCAGCCCCACATCCCCGGGGGAGACCCAGTACTTC. Its translation is CASSPTSPGETQYF.

This clonotype was recorded a few times. The V gene is TRBV5-1, the J gene TRBJ1-1; D ambiguous. Germline lookup yields CDR1 SGHRS and CDR2 YFSETQ. There are 14 residues in the CDR3. V lost 3 bases and J 1 base, leaving 10 bases between the germline ends. The CDR3: CASSSSGQNTEAFF. DNA of the CDR3: TGCGCCAGCAGCTCCTCCGGGCAGAACACTGAAGCTTTCTTT.

The table lists this clonotype with a few counts. CDR3 protein: CASSHARTSGGDYNEQFF. The CDR3, as DNA: TGCGCCAGCAGCCATGCAAGGACTAGCGGGGGTGACTACAATGAGCAGTTCTTC. The J gene is TRBJ2-1, the V gene TRBV4-1; TRBD2 matches 13 bases. The CDR3 is 18 amino acids. CDR1 and CDR2 (germline): MGHRA, YSYEKL. Trimming cost V 3 bases and J 3 bases; bases outside gene matches: 8.

This chain links TRBV9 with TRBJ1-2, with a tentative D call TRBD1 (6 bases). Germline V gives CDR1 SGDLS, CDR2 YYNGEE. CDR3 length equals 12 residues. The germline V and J ends were trimmed by 3 bases and 6 bases, with 9 bases remaining between them. The CDR3 DNA follows: TGTGCCAGCAGCGGGGGGCGTGATGGCTACACCTTC. This codes for CASSGGRDGYTF.

The chain is built from TRBV11-2 and TRBJ2-7; no reliable D call. V shed 2 bases and J shed 6 bases, with 8 bases lying between them. CDR3 size: 12 residues. Germline V gives CDR1 SGHAT, CDR2 FQNNGV. The CDR3 sequence is CASSLPGCEQYF. CDR3 DNA sequence: TGTGCCAGCAGCTTACCTGGGTGCGAGCAGTACTTC.

This clonotype was seen a few times. The V and J genes are TRBV6-2 or TRBV6-3 and TRBJ1-4; D remains ambiguous. The CDR3 runs to 14 residues. The V end was cut by 4 bases, the J end by 1 base, with 7 bases between. Germline V lookup: CDR1 MNHEY, CDR2 SVGEGT. For the CDR3, the DNA is TGTGCCAGCAGTTCGTATGGAACTAATGAAAAACTGTTTTTT. Its protein is CASSSYGTNEKLFF.

This chain uses TRBV6-1 with TRBJ2-3; the D is unclear. The CDR3 is made up of 15 amino acids. V shed 5 bases and J shed 1 base, with 13 bases lying between them. Germline assignment: CDR1 MNHNS and CDR2 SASEGT. The CDR3 region is CASSPLSQGTDTQYF. The CDR3 DNA follows: TGTGCCAGCAGTCCTCTCAGCCAGGGCACAGATACGCAGTATTTT.

This clonotype was counted only a few times. The chain employs TRBV3-1 and TRBJ2-5; 7 positions match TRBD2. The germline gives CDR1 LGHDT, CDR2 YNNKEL (reference sequence). The CDR3 has 15 amino acids. The V and J ends lost 4 bases and 2 bases, in that order; junction bases with no gene match: 7. CDR3 nucleotides: TGTGCCAGCAGCCCTACAGGAGCGGGGCAAGAGACCCAGTACTTC. This encodes CASSPTGAGQETQYF.

Ten or more counts support this clonotype. This rearrangement joins TRBV29-1 to TRBJ2-1, with D maybe TRBD1 (5 bases). In germline, CDR1 is SQVTM, CDR2 ANQGSEA. The CDR3 is 13 residues long. V was clipped by 4 bases and J by 7 bases, with 14 bases between them. CDR3 nucleotides: TGCAGCGTTGGGTTTCAGGGCTTTAATGAGCAGTTCTTC. Amino acid sequence: CSVGFQGFNEQFF.

The chain links TRBV11-1 to TRBJ2-2, with D unresolved. Germline V gene lookup returns CDR1 SGHAT and CDR2 FQDESV (reference sequence). The CDR3 is made up of 21 amino acids. V shed 6 bases and J shed 7 bases, with 36 bases lying between them. The CDR3 is CASRGATKPSVLDPYGGELFF. CDR3 in DNA: TGTGCCAGCAGAGGAGCTACCAAACCCTCAGTGCTCGATCCCTACGGCGGGGAGCTGTTTTTT.

V is TRBV12-3 or TRBV12-4 and J is TRBJ2-1; 8 bases align to TRBD2. The ends lost 0 bases at V and 4 bases at J; junction bases unmatched: 8. The CDR3 is made up of 17 amino acids. The CDR3 loop is CASSLAGVAGPYNEQFF. In DNA form, the CDR3 reads TGTGCCAGCAGTTTAGCGGGGGTAGCGGGGCCATACAATGAGCAGTTCTTC.

For the CDR3, the DNA is TGCGCCAGCAGGGACGGACAGGGATCCACCGGGGAGCTGTTTTTT. Translation gives CASRDGQGSTGELFF. The genes are TRBV10-2 and TRBJ2-2, with 8 bases fitting TRBD1. Germline V gives CDR1 WSHSY, CDR2 SAAADI. The CDR3 runs to 15 residues. V shed 6 bases and J 4 bases; nucleotides not matched to a gene: 7.

This clonotype was seen more than once but under ten times. The CDR3 region has the DNA TGTGCCAGCAGCTGGCCAGTAGAGTTGAACACTGAAGCTTTCTTT. It translates to CASSWPVELNTEAFF. The genes are TRBV13 and TRBJ1-1; D gene uncertain. CDR1 PRHDT and CDR2 FYEKMQ come from the germline V gene (reference sequence). The CDR3 totals 15 residues. Trimming took 4 bases from V and 0 from J, leaving 12 bases between them. Full variable domain (missing parts from reference TRBV13 and TRBJ1-1): AAGVIQSPRHLIKEKRETATLKCYPIPRHDTVYWYQQGPGQDPQFLISFYEKMQSDKGSIPDRFSAQQFSDYHSELNMSSLELGDSALYFCASSWPVELNTEAFFGQGTRLTVV.

This clonotype was seen a few times. V gene TRBV30 combines with J gene TRBJ1-4, with 7 bases matching TRBD1. The CDR3 loop spans 16 amino acids. The J segment lost 10 bases and the V segment lost 0 bases, leaving 14 bases of the junction unmatched. CDR1 and CDR2 from the germline V gene are GTSNPN and SVGIG (reference sequence). The CDR3 protein is CAWSVTGAASYGKLFF. The CDR3, as DNA: TGTGCCTGGAGTGTAACAGGGGCCGCCTCTTACGGAAAACTGTTTTTT. Full variable domain (remainder filled in from reference TRBV30 and TRBJ1-4): SQTIHQWPATLVQPVGSPLSLECTVEGTSNPNLYWYRQAAGRGLQLLFYSVGIGQISSEVPQNLSASRPQDRQFILSSKKLLLSDSGFYLCAWSVTGAASYGKLFFGSGTQLSVL.

This clonotype appeared a few times. V usage is TRBV30 and J usage is TRBJ1-3, with 8 bases aligning to TRBD1. The CDR3 has 14 amino acids. Germline trimming cut 5 bases from V and 4 bases from J; bases unmatched to any gene: 7. Germline assignment: CDR1 GTSNPN and CDR2 SVGIG (reference sequence). CDR3: CAWDPGTGGNTIYF. The CDR3 coding sequence is TGTGCCTGGGACCCCGGGACAGGAGGAAACACCATATATTTT.

This clonotype was seen a few times. The chain combines TRBV10-3 with TRBJ1-1; no firm D call. Per germline, CDR1 ENHRY and CDR2 SYGVKD. The CDR3 contains 13 residues. Between the trimmed V and J ends, which lost 3 bases and 0 bases, there was a span of 5 bases. This CDR3 reads CAISDRLNTEAFF. CDR3 in DNA: TGTGCCATCAGTGACCGGTTGAACACTGAAGCTTTCTTT.

The chain uses TRBV18 and TRBJ1-3; 7 positions match TRBD1. Losses at the gene ends were 1 base for V and 3 bases for J; bases not matched to a gene: 12. The CDR3 consists of 18 residues. CDR1 and CDR2 (germline): KGHSH, LQKENI. The CDR3 reads CASSPLDIGTDFGNTIYF. CDR3 DNA sequence: TGTGCCAGCTCACCACTCGATATCGGGACAGATTTTGGAAACACCATATATTTT.

This clonotype was observed at least ten times. CDR3 DNA: TGTGCCAGCAGCCAGACCGGGGGTGTCTACGAGCAGTACTTC. Translation: CASSQTGGVYEQYF. The gene calls are TRBV3-1 and TRBJ2-7; a weak D match, TRBD2 (6 bases). From germline, CDR1 is LGHDT and CDR2 YNNKEL (reference sequence). The CDR3 is 14 amino acids. Trimming pared 3 bases from V and 3 bases from J, leaving 12 bases between.

V gene TRBV7-7 combines with J gene TRBJ2-5; 9 nucleotides agree with TRBD1. J was trimmed by 3 bases and V by 5 bases; bases with no gene match: 7. The length of the CDR3 is 15 residues. CDR1 is SSHAT and CDR2 is FNYEAQ in the germline V gene (reference sequence). Written as DNA, the CDR3 is TGTGCCAGCAGCCCGATGACAGGGGGGGAAGAGACCCAGTACTTC. Translating it yields CASSPMTGGEETQYF.

There are a few counts of this clonotype. The chain carries TRBV4-3 and TRBJ2-1; D gene unclear. Germline loops: CDR1 LGHNA, CDR2 YSLEER. The CDR3 is made up of 16 amino acids. V shed 1 base and J shed 4 bases, with 14 bases lying between them. The CDR3 bases are TGCGCCAGCAGCCAAGCGGGCGGTATTGGATACAATGAGCAGTTCTTC. This codes for CASSQAGGIGYNEQFF.

The chain employs TRBV7-2 and TRBJ1-6, with no clear D. Germline values: CDR1 SGHTA, CDR2 FQGNSA. Trimming removed 7 bases at V and 5 bases at J, with 12 bases between. This CDR3 spans 14 amino acids. The CDR3 spells CASTVSYDNSPLHF. The CDR3 nucleotides read TGTGCCAGCACCGTTAGCTACGATAATTCACCCCTCCACTTT.

The rearrangement uses TRBV18 and TRBJ1-6; tentative D call: TRBD1 (5 bases). The CDR3 has 14 residues. The germline gives CDR1 KGHSH, CDR2 LQKENI. V was shortened by 4 bases and J by 4 bases, with 8 bases between the two germline ends. The CDR3 spells CASSREGYNSPLHF. CDR3 sequence (DNA): TGTGCCAGCTCACGTGAGGGGTATAATTCACCCCTCCACTTT.

This clonotype showed up just a few times. The chain links TRBV28 to TRBJ1-5; D is unclear. V dropped 0 bases and J dropped 3 bases, with 18 bases sitting between them. CDR1 and CDR2 (germline): MDHEN, SYDVKM. The CDR3 is 18 amino acids. The CDR3 DNA reads as TGTGCCAGCAGTTTATGGAATCCCAGGATCAGCTACAATCAGCCCCAGCATTTT. This encodes CASSLWNPRISYNQPQHF.

This clonotype was counted a few times. The chain has TRBV12-3 or TRBV12-4 and TRBJ2-7, with TRBD1 matching 7 bases. The length of the CDR3 is 14 residues. With V trimmed by 7 bases and J by 0 bases, 6 bases remained unmatched. This chain's CDR3 is CASTPGQSSYEQYF. The CDR3 DNA reads as TGTGCCAGCACCCCGGGACAGAGCTCCTACGAGCAGTACTTC.

This clonotype has only a few counts. J is TRBJ2-3 and V is TRBV18; TRBD2 is a possible D gene (7 bases). Germline V gene lookup returns CDR1 KGHSH and CDR2 LQKENI. The CDR3 runs 16 residues. With 3 bases removed from V and 4 bases from J, the gap between germline ends came to 17 bases. The CDR3 sequence: CASSPIGGGLPDTQYF. The CDR3 region has the DNA TGTGCCAGCTCACCCATTGGCGGGGGCCTCCCAGATACGCAGTATTTT.

The chain has TRBV4-3 and TRBJ1-6; D is unresolved. The CDR3 consists of 13 residues. Germline lookup yields CDR1 LGHNA and CDR2 YSLEER. The V gene lost 1 base and the J gene lost 9 bases, with 7 bases spanning the gap. CDR3 DNA sequence: TGCGCCAGCAGCCAAGCTCCGTTTTCACCCCTCCACTTT. It specifies CASSQAPFSPLHF.

V gene TRBV5-1 combines with J gene TRBJ1-4; 8 bases fit TRBD1. Trimming cost V 3 bases and J 5 bases; bases outside gene matches: 9. Per germline, CDR1 SGHRS and CDR2 YFSETQ. The CDR3 contains 16 residues. The CDR3 sequence: CASSSYQQGGNEKLFF. The CDR3 nucleotides are TGCGCCAGCAGCTCTTACCAACAGGGGGGAAATGAAAAACTGTTTTTT. Complete variable domain (other parts from reference TRBV5-1 and TRBJ1-4): KAGVTQTPRYLIKTRGQQVTLSCSPISGHRSVSWYQQTPGQGLQFLFEYFSETQRNKGNFPGRFSGRQFSNSRSEMNVSTLELGDSALYLCASSSYQQGGNEKLFFGSGTQLSVL.

The rearrangement joins TRBV18 to TRBJ2-1; 9 nucleotides align to TRBD1. Looked up from germline, CDR1 is KGHSH and CDR2 is LQKENI. Germline trimming cut 6 bases from V and 2 bases from J; bases unmatched to any gene: 8. The CDR3 contains 16 residues. The CDR3 DNA follows: TGTGCCAGCTCGCAACAGGGGGCAGGCACCTACAATGAGCAGTTCTTC. Its translation: CASSQQGAGTYNEQFF.